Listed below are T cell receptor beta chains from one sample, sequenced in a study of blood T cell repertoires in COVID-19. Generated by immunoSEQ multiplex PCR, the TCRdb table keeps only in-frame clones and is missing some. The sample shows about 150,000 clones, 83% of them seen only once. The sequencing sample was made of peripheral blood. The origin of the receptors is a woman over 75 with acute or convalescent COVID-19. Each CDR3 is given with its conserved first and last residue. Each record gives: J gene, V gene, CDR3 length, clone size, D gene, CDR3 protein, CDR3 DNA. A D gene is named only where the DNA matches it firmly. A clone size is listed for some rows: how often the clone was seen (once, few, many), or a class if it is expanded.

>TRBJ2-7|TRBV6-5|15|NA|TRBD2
CASSTEAGVSYEQYF
TGTGCCAGCAGTACTGAAGCGGGAGTCTCCTACGAGCAGTACTTC
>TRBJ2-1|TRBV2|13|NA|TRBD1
CASSADRGYEQFF
TGTGCCAGCAGTGCGGACAGGGGCTATGAGCAGTTCTTC
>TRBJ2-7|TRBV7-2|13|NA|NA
CASSSGSYYEQYF
TGTGCCAGCAGCTCCGGGTCCTACTACGAGCAGTACTTC
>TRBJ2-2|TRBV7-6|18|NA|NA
CASSLVGSGISPDGELFF
TGTGCCAGCAGCTTAGTGGGTAGCGGAATTTCCCCCGACGGGGAGCTGTTTTTT
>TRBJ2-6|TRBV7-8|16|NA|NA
CASSLFGLAGANVLTF
TGTGCCAGCAGCCTGTTCGGACTGGCTGGGGCCAACGTCCTGACTTTC
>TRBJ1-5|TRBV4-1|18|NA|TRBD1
CASSQDLRRGVSNQPQHF
TGCGCCAGCAGCCAAGACCTACGCAGGGGGGTAAGCAATCAGCCCCAGCATTTT
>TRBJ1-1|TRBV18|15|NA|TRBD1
CASSLRQGTDTEAFF
TGTGCCAGCTCACTGCGACAGGGTACGGACACTGAAGCTTTCTTT
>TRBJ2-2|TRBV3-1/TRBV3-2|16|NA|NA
CASSQVGQGGTGELFF
TGTGCCAGCAGCCAAGTTGGGCAGGGCGGCACCGGGGAGCTGTTTTTT
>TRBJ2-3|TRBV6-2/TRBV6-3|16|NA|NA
CASSTLSDPSGNTQYF
TGTGCCAGCAGTACCCTCTCAGATCCGTCAGGAAATACGCAGTATTTT
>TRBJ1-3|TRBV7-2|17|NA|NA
CASSLIPNAGSGNTIYF
TGTGCCAGCAGCTTGATCCCGAACGCAGGGTCTGGAAACACCATATATTTT
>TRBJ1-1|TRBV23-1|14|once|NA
CASKAGRFCTEAFF
TGCGCCAGCAAGGCAGGGAGGTTTTGCACTGAAGCTTTCTTT
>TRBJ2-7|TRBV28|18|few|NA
CASSLYGVRKGDSYEQYF
TGTGCCAGCAGTTTATATGGGGTAAGAAAAGGGGATTCCTACGAGCAGTACTTC
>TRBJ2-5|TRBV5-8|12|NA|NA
CASSLGPGAQYF
TGTGCCAGCAGCTTGGGCCCAGGGGCCCAGTACTTC
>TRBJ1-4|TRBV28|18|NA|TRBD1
CASSLSETGGFFGEKLFF
TGTGCCAGCAGTTTATCGGAGACAGGGGGCTTTTTTGGGGAAAAACTGTTTTTT
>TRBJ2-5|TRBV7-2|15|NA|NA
CASRTGGAGQETQYF
TGTGCCAGCAGAACCGGAGGAGCGGGCCAAGAGACCCAGTACTTC
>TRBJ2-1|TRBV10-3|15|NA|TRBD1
CATHETGGTNNEQFF
TGTGCCACCCATGAGACAGGGGGCACCAACAATGAGCAGTTCTTC
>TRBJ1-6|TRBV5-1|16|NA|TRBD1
CASSPSRDRGGSPLHF
TGCGCCAGCAGTCCGAGCCGGGACAGGGGGGGATCACCCCTCCACTTT
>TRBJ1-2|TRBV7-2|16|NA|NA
CASSPQGGVTNYGYTF
TGTGCCAGCAGCCCCCAGGGAGGCGTTACTAACTATGGCTACACCTTC
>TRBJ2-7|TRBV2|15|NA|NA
CASRVDRPSSYEQYF
TGTGCCAGCAGAGTAGACAGGCCTAGCTCCTACGAGCAGTACTTC
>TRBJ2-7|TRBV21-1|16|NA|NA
CASRHPTSGRMYEQYF
TGTGCCAGCAGACACCCTACTAGCGGGAGGATGTACGAGCAGTACTTC
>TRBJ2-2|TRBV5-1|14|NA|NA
CASSPRQNTGELFF
TGCGCCAGCAGCCCAAGACAGAACACCGGGGAGCTGTTTTTT
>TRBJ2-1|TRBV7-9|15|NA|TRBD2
CASSRTSQFDNEQFF
TGTGCCAGCAGCAGGACTAGCCAGTTTGACAATGAGCAGTTCTTC
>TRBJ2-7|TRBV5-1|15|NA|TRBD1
CASSPLQGADYEQYF
TGCGCCAGCAGCCCCTTACAGGGGGCCGACTACGAGCAGTACTTC
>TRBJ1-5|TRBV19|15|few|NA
CASSIPSSGDGPQHF
TGTGCCAGTAGTATTCCGTCTTCGGGGGATGGGCCCCAGCATTTT
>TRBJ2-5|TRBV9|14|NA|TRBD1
CASSVEGARETQYF
TGTGCCAGCAGCGTAGAGGGGGCGCGGGAGACCCAGTACTTC
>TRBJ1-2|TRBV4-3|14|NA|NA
CASSQNPSGGGYTF
TGCGCCAGCAGCCAAAATCCCTCCGGGGGGGGCTACACCTTC
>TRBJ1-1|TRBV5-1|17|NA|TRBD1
CASSQQLGDRGSTEAFF
TGCGCCAGCAGCCAACAGCTGGGGGACAGGGGGAGTACTGAAGCTTTCTTT
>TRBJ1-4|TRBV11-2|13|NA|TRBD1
CASSVGTGEKLFF
TGTGCCAGCAGCGTGGGGACAGGGGAGAAACTGTTTTTT
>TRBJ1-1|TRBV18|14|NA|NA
CASSRDSSNTEAFF
TGTGCCAGCTCAAGAGACAGCTCAAACACTGAAGCTTTCTTT
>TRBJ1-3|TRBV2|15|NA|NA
CASSETGNSGNTIYF
TGTGCCAGCAGTGAAACAGGAAATTCTGGAAACACCATATATTTT
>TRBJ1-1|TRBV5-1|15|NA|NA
CASSLAGGSHTEAFF
TGCGCCAGCAGCTTGGCGGGGGGGTCGCACACTGAAGCTTTCTTT
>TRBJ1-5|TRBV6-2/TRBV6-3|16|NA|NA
CASSYLTRIGNQPQHF
TGTGCCAGCAGTTACCTGACGAGGATCGGCAATCAGCCCCAGCATTTT
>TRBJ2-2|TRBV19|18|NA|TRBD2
CASSTDRLAGGPTGELFF
TGTGCCAGTAGTACGGACCGACTAGCGGGAGGGCCTACCGGGGAGCTGTTTTTT
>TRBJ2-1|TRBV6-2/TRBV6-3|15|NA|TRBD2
CASSQTSGRYNEQFF
TGTGCCAGCAGCCAAACTAGCGGGAGATACAATGAGCAGTTCTTC
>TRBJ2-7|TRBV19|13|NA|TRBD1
CASSMRQGREQYF
TGTGCCAGTAGTATGAGACAGGGGAGAGAGCAGTACTTC
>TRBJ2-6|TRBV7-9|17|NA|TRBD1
CASSLYRGPSGANVLTF
TGTGCCAGCAGCTTATACAGGGGGCCTTCCGGGGCCAACGTCCTGACTTTC
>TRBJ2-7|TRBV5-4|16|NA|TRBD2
CASRPGISGRADEQYF
TGTGCCAGCAGACCCGGGATTAGCGGGAGAGCCGACGAGCAGTACTTC
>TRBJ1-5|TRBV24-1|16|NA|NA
CATSDSGRSSNQPQHF
TGTGCCACCAGTGATTCGGGTAGGTCCAGCAATCAGCCCCAGCATTTT
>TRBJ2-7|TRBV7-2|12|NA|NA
CASSGDNYEQYF
TGTGCCAGCAGCGGGGACAACTACGAGCAGTACTTC
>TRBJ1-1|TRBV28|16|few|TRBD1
CASSSADRGARTEAFF
TGTGCCAGCAGTTCAGCCGACAGGGGAGCTAGGACTGAAGCTTTCTTT
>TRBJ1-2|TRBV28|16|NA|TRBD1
CASSYPGQEKGYGYTF
TGTGCCAGCAGTTACCCTGGACAGGAGAAAGGCTATGGCTACACCTTC